The 30 T cell receptor beta chains in this list originate from one sample, sequenced in a study of blood T cells in healthy people across ages. Alongside a J-beta primer mix, a sample-barcoded 5' primer served in a second PCR lasting roughly 6 to 11 cycles. In TCRdb, the 5' RACE reads were re-called with MiXCR into one record per CDR3 protein. The repertoire holds fewer than 650,000 distinct CDR3 sequences, with roughly a quarter as singletons. The sample was also reused in another study, on T cells of mothers and their children.

Sequencing input: blood. The receptors originated from a boy between 2 and 10 years old in good health.

This clonotype was observed a handful of times. The chain recombines TRBV12-3 or TRBV12-4 with TRBJ2-2, with D unresolved. The CDR3 loop spans 11 amino acids. Between the trimmed V and J ends, which lost 6 bases and 7 bases, there was a span of 6 bases. The CDR3 region is CASRLSGELFF. The DNA of the CDR3 is TGTGCCAGCAGATTGAGCGGGGAGCTGTTTTTT.

CDR3 amino acids: CSARDLSNKRAHGYTF. The CDR3 DNA follows: TGCAGTGCTAGAGATCTTTCGAACAAGAGGGCTCATGGCTACACCTTC. The genes are TRBV20-1 and TRBJ1-2, with D unresolved. Germline V gives CDR1 DFQATT, CDR2 SNEGSKA (reference sequence). The CDR3 runs 16 residues. The V end lost 0 bases, the J end lost 6 bases, and 20 bases lay between the germline ends.

This chain's CDR3 is CASSQRLAGGETQYF. CDR3 sequence (DNA): TGCGCCAGCAGCCAGAGACTAGCGGGAGGGGAGACCCAGTACTTC. This chain joins TRBV4-1 and TRBJ2-5; 14 positions agree with TRBD2. Unmatched junction bases numbered 2, after V lost 3 bases and J lost 5 bases. Looked up from germline, CDR1 is MGHRA and CDR2 is YSYEKL. The CDR3 totals 15 residues.

A few counts support this clonotype. The gene calls are TRBV9 and TRBJ2-5; perhaps D is TRBD1 or TRBD2 (6 bases each). The CDR3 totals 15 residues. The germline gives CDR1 SGDLS, CDR2 YYNGEE. V gave up 0 bases and J gave up 6 bases, with 15 bases separating them. CDR3 nucleotide sequence: TGTGCCAGCAGCGTAGATCCTGCGGGGACAAAGACCCAGTACTTC. Its protein product is CASSVDPAGTKTQYF. The whole variable domain, remainder taken from reference TRBV9 and TRBJ2-5, is DSGVTQTPKHLITATGQRVTLRCSPRSGDLSVYWYQQSLDQGLQFLIQYYNGEERAKGNILERFSAQQFPDLHSELNLSSLELGDSALYFCASSVDPAGTKTQYFGPGTRLLVL.

This clonotype has a handful of counts. J is TRBJ1-4 and V is TRBV21-1; the tabulated D call, TRBD1, remains unverified against the DNA. TRBV21-1 is marked as a pseudogene. The CDR3 covers 15 residues. The CDR3 loop reads CASSKNRDRAEKLFF. The CDR3 DNA is TGTGCCAGCAGCAAAAACCGGGACAGGGCCGAAAAACTGTTTTTT.

This clonotype was observed a handful of times. The CDR3 region has the DNA TGTGCCAGCAGTTTAGCAGATGGGGCGGGAAAGACGCAGTATTTT. It yields the protein CASSLADGAGKTQYF. The V call is TRBV28, the J call TRBJ2-3, with D possibly TRBD2 on 6 matching bases. This CDR3 spans 15 amino acids. Deletions cut 2 bases from V and 9 bases from J, with 18 bases between. Germline V CDR1 and CDR2: MDHEN, SYDVKM.

The chain carries TRBV5-6 and TRBJ1-1; 10 bases align to TRBD1. CDR3 size: 16 residues. V gave up 3 bases and J gave up 1 base; unmatched junction bases: 6. Germline CDR1 SGHDT, CDR2 YYEEEE. The CDR3 sequence is CASSWARTGGNTEAFF. The CDR3 DNA reads as TGTGCCAGCAGCTGGGCCCGGACAGGGGGGAACACTGAAGCTTTCTTT.

V and J are TRBV27 and TRBJ2-1; D possibly corresponds to TRBD2 (6 bases). The CDR3 contains 13 residues. Looked up from germline, CDR1 is MNHEY and CDR2 is SMNVEV (reference sequence). V lost 0 bases, J lost 8 bases, and 8 bases lay in between. The chain's CDR3 is CASSLSERDEQFF. DNA for the CDR3: TGTGCCAGCAGTTTATCGGAGCGGGATGAGCAGTTCTTC.

There are a few counts of this clonotype. V and J are TRBV10-1 and TRBJ2-5; TRBD2 aligns across 9 bases. The better agreement between TRBJ2-1 and the DNA end casts doubt on the J call. This CDR3 contains 15 residues. Germline values: CDR1 WNHNN, CDR2 SYGVQD (reference sequence). CDR3 loop: CASSEVIAGAGEQFF. CDR3 bases: TGCGCCAGCAGTGAGGTAATAGCGGGAGCTGGGGAGCAGTTCTTC.

The rearrangement uses TRBV25-1 and TRBJ2-5; D call uncertain. The end of the DNA fits TRBJ2-1 better, so the J call may be wrong. The CDR3 has 14 residues. Germline V lookup: CDR1 MGHDK, CDR2 SYGVNS. The DNA of the CDR3 is TGTGCCAGCACCCCGTGGGGTGGCCACAATGAGCAGTTCTTC. Its translation is CASTPWGGHNEQFF.

The chain is built from TRBV12-3 or TRBV12-4 and TRBJ1-2, with 8 positions matching TRBD1. Unmatched junction bases numbered 11, after V lost 7 bases and J lost 4 bases. The CDR3 sequence is 15 residues long. The CDR3 bases are TGTGCCAGCACGTACAGGGGGGTTTCGGGCTATGGCTACACCTTC. The encoded protein is CASTYRGVSGYGYTF.

The table lists this clonotype with a few counts. The CDR3 protein is CASSLVGTGQETQYF. The CDR3 DNA is TGTGCCAGCAGCTTGGTTGGGACAGGTCAAGAGACCCAGTACTTC. The chain carries TRBV5-4 and TRBJ2-5; TRBD1 matches 8 bases. V was clipped by 0 bases and J by 2 bases; unmatched bases: 3. Germline CDR1 is SGHNT and CDR2 is YYREEE (reference sequence). This CDR3 comprises 15 residues.

The genes are TRBV5-1 and TRBJ2-5, with 7 bases fitting TRBD1. Losses at the gene ends were 5 bases for V and 5 bases for J; bases not matched to a gene: 9. This CDR3 comprises 14 residues. CDR1 is SGHRS, CDR2 YFSETQ, per germline. Here the CDR3 reads CASSSDRERETQYF. The CDR3 nucleotides are TGCGCCAGCAGTTCCGACAGGGAACGCGAGACCCAGTACTTC.

The chain recombines TRBV12-3 or TRBV12-4 with TRBJ2-5; 7 nucleotides align to TRBD2. Trimming cost V 3 bases and J 4 bases; bases outside gene matches: 8. The CDR3 sequence is 15 residues long. Here the CDR3 reads CASSFDWAGAETQYF. The CDR3 DNA is TGTGCCAGCAGTTTTGATTGGGCGGGAGCAGAGACCCAGTACTTC.

The chain joins TRBV14 to TRBJ2-7, with unresolved D. V was cut by 1 base and J by 2 bases, with 12 bases left in between. There are 15 residues in the CDR3. The germline CDR1 and CDR2 sequences are SGHDN and FVKESK. In nucleotides, the CDR3 is TGTGCCAGCAGCCAAGTCGTAGGCGCTACCTACGAGCAGTACTTC. Translated, it gives CASSQVVGATYEQYF.

This clonotype showed up just once. The chain has TRBV29-1 and TRBJ1-1, with D perhaps TRBD1 (5 bases). The length of the CDR3 is 11 residues. Between the trimmed V and J ends, which lost 3 bases and 4 bases, there was a span of 6 bases. The V gene's germline CDR1 is SQVTM and CDR2 ANQGSEA. The CDR3 DNA reads TGCAGCGTTGAGGGGGTCACTGAAGCTTTCTTT. Translation: CSVEGVTEAFF.

The chain uses TRBV2 and TRBJ2-5; TRBD2 aligns across 13 bases. In germline, CDR1 is SNHLY, CDR2 FYNNEI. J gave up 12 bases and V 4 bases, and 8 bases lay outside the gene matches. The CDR3 is 14 amino acids. The CDR3 region has the DNA TGTGCCAGCAGTGTTGGACTAGCGGGGGCCCTTGAGTACTTC. Protein product: CASSVGLAGALEYF.

This clonotype was observed a few times. The J gene is TRBJ2-7, the V gene TRBV10-3, with TRBD1 matching over 8 bases. This CDR3 spans 14 amino acids. The ends lost 5 bases at V and 3 bases at J; junction bases unmatched: 6. Per germline, CDR1 ENHRY and CDR2 SYGVKD. CDR3 residues: CAISRTGGNYEQYF. As DNA, the CDR3 is TGTGCCATCAGTCGAACAGGGGGGAACTACGAGCAGTACTTC.

This clonotype showed up just a few times. Here the CDR3 DNA reads TGCAGCGTTGCCCTTTTCCCTGGCTACACCTTC. Its translation is CSVALFPGYTF. V gene TRBV29-1 combines with J gene TRBJ1-2; D call uncertain. The V gene's germline CDR1 is SQVTM and CDR2 ANQGSEA. V lost 4 bases, J lost 7 bases, and 10 bases lay in between. The CDR3 runs to 11 residues. Full variable domain (rest looked up from reference TRBV29-1 and TRBJ1-2): SAVISQKPSRDICQRGTSLTIQCQVDSQVTMMFWYRQQPGQSLTLIATANQGSEATYESGFVIDKFPISRPNLTFSTLTVSNMSPEDSSIYLCSVALFPGYTFGSGTRLTVV.

CDR3 in amino acids: CSVGGLAGAETQYF. CDR3 nucleotides: TGCAGCGTTGGGGGACTAGCGGGTGCGGAGACCCAGTACTTC. The rearrangement links TRBV29-1 to TRBJ2-5, with 12 nucleotides matching TRBD2. The CDR3 loop spans 14 amino acids. The V gene end was trimmed by 4 bases and the J gene end by 5 bases; junction bases not matched to a gene: 5. Germline loops: CDR1 SQVTM, CDR2 ANQGSEA.

This clonotype was found a few times. CDR3 protein: CASSLLAGGLGRGNEQFF. In DNA, the CDR3 is TGTGCCAGCAGTTTGCTAGCGGGAGGGCTAGGGAGAGGCAATGAGCAGTTCTTC. V and J are TRBV12-3 or TRBV12-4 and TRBJ2-5, with 12 bases lining up with TRBD2. The last part of the DNA fits TRBJ2-1 better; the J call may be wrong. This CDR3 is 18 amino acids long.

The chain links TRBV12-3 or TRBV12-4 to TRBJ2-7, with 7 nucleotides matching TRBD1. J lost 4 bases, V lost 6 bases, and 12 bases had no gene match. The CDR3 contains 15 residues. This chain's CDR3 is CASRSSGTAIYEQYF. The CDR3 nucleotides read TGTGCCAGCAGATCCTCAGGGACAGCGATTTACGAGCAGTACTTC.

This clonotype was seen a few times. The chain joins TRBV20-1 to TRBJ1-2; D gene uncertain. The germline V gene has CDR1 DFQATT and CDR2 SNEGSKA (reference sequence). CDR3 length equals 14 residues. V shed 0 bases and J shed 7 bases, with 15 bases lying between them. Written as DNA, the CDR3 is TGCAGTGCTAGAGAGTACCTCGGGATGTTTGGCTACACCTTC. Translated: CSAREYLGMFGYTF.

This clonotype occurred a few times. CDR3 region: CASSFRPDFGEKLFF. Here the CDR3 DNA reads TGTGCCAGTAGTTTTAGACCGGATTTTGGTGAAAAACTGTTTTTT. The gene calls are TRBV19 and TRBJ1-4; D gene ambiguous. V lost 5 bases and J 7 bases, leaving 17 bases between the germline ends. CDR3 length: 15 amino acids. Germline lookup yields CDR1 LNHDA and CDR2 SQIVND (reference sequence).

The genes are TRBV12-3 or TRBV12-4 and TRBJ2-3; the match to TRBD1 covers 9 bases. Losses at the gene ends were 5 bases for V and 1 base for J; bases not matched to a gene: 4. The length of the CDR3 is 15 residues. The CDR3 reads CASSHRGRGTDTQYF. The CDR3 DNA is TGTGCCAGCAGTCACAGGGGGCGAGGCACAGATACGCAGTATTTT.

CDR3 coding DNA: TGTGCCAGCAGCTTGGAAGAGGGCCCGGGCACTGAAGCTTTCTTT. Protein sequence: CASSLEEGPGTEAFF. The chain employs TRBV5-5 and TRBJ1-1; no firm D call. The CDR3 is 15 amino acids. Germline V gene lookup returns CDR1 SGHKS and CDR2 YYEKEE (reference sequence). Trimming took off 0 bases at V and 4 bases at J, with 13 bases between the two ends.

The chain employs TRBV29-1 and TRBJ2-1, with a tentative D call TRBD1 (5 bases). Germline V gene lookup returns CDR1 SQVTM and CDR2 ANQGSEA. The CDR3 has 15 residues. V lost 7 bases to trimming and J lost 4 bases, with 20 bases between them. The CDR3 reads CSGCVRVRSYNEQFF. The CDR3 DNA is TGCAGCGGTTGTGTCAGGGTGCGGAGTTACAATGAGCAGTTCTTC.

The chain has TRBV7-9 and TRBJ2-1, with D unresolved. Germline V lookup: CDR1 SEHNR, CDR2 FQNEAQ (reference sequence). The CDR3 spans 15 residues. Trimming cost V 5 bases and J 7 bases, with 18 bases left between them. The CDR3 loop reads CASSPLTKTWNEQFF. CDR3 DNA: TGTGCCAGCAGCCCCCTGACGAAAACTTGGAATGAGCAGTTCTTC.

This clonotype has more than one count but fewer than ten. V gene TRBV5-1 combines with J gene TRBJ1-5; 7 positions match TRBD1. The CDR3 contains 15 residues. V gave up 4 bases and J gave up 13 bases; unmatched junction bases: 17. Per germline, CDR1 SGHRS and CDR2 YFSETQ. CDR3 protein: CASSRSTGLRGSQHF. The CDR3 DNA is TGCGCCAGCAGCCGCTCGACAGGGCTCCGCGGATCACAGCATTTT.

The rearrangement uses TRBV20-1 and TRBJ2-7; no definite D call. CDR1 and CDR2 from the germline V gene are DFQATT and SNEGSKA (reference sequence). The CDR3 spans 14 residues. Trimming removed 4 bases at V and 3 bases at J, with 16 bases between. As DNA, the CDR3 is TGCAGTGCTAAACACCAGATACCTTTCTACGAGCAGTACTTC. This translates into CSAKHQIPFYEQYF.